This TCR beta chain was recorded in a study of cytomegalovirus exposure and HLA in healthy donors. Losses at the gene ends were 6 bases for V and 4 bases for J; bases not matched to a gene: 3. This CDR3 spans 14 amino acids. The germline V gene has CDR1 SGHNT and CDR2 YENEEA. Researchers ran the PCR with 60 Vbeta and 13 Jbeta primers. Methods used by the authors: Some 10 million of some 80 million unique TCR beta chains were shared, per a later count. TCRdb's copy holds only in-frame clones and misses some; the assay was immunoSEQ multiplex PCR. Clone size and the V and J calls come from that table; the DNA yielded D and trimming. This sample has fewer than 250,000 clones, with about three quarters found just once. General study points: In a later analysis, HLA-associated TCR beta chains were more clonally expanded than equally common others.

This clone has a handful of counts. The antigen is undetermined. Material for sequencing was PBMCs. This rearrangement joins TRBV11-3 to TRBJ2-3; TRBD2 aligns across 11 bases. This TCR derives from a man aged 35-49 years in good health and CMV-seronegative. The CDR3 coding sequence is TGTGCCAGCAGTGGGGGACTAGCGGCAGATACGCAGTATTTT. It is translated as CASSGGLAADTQYF.